These 23 T cell receptor beta chains were sequenced from one sample in a study of spatial heterogeneity in lung cancer. Time point described: sample taken at primary tumor resection. MiXCR, run by TCRdb on the 5' RACE reads, gives a single entry per CDR3 protein. Of approximately 21,000 distinct CDR3 sequences in the sample, about 3.3% were seen once. The sequenced sample was PBMCs, obtained at surgery. The receptors come from a female donor with early-stage non-small cell lung cancer.

The table lists this clonotype with many counts. This chain uses TRBV13 with TRBJ1-4; TRBD1 matches at 8 bases. Germline CDR1 PRHDT, CDR2 FYEKMQ (reference sequence). This CDR3 is built from 15 residues. The V and J ends lost 5 bases and 7 bases, in that order; junction bases with no gene match: 9. This chain's CDR3 is CASSQKTGVGEKLFF. In DNA form, the CDR3 reads TGTGCCAGCAGCCAAAAGACAGGGGTTGGTGAAAAACTGTTTTTT.

This clonotype has ten or more counts. The chain is built from TRBV12-3 or TRBV12-4 and TRBJ2-3; perhaps TRBD2 as D (6 bases). The V end lost 7 bases, the J end lost 4 bases, and 21 bases lay between the germline ends. The CDR3 length is 16 residues. Here the CDR3 reads CASTSWFREYPDTQYF. DNA of the CDR3: TGTGCCAGCACCTCCTGGTTCCGGGAGTATCCAGATACGCAGTATTTT.

This clonotype was seen many times. This chain links TRBV12-3 or TRBV12-4 with TRBJ2-7, with unresolved D. The CDR3 is 16 amino acids. V lost 1 base, J lost 0 bases, and 13 bases lay in between. The CDR3 protein is CASSLGPFSVSYEQYF. CDR3 bases: TGTGCCAGCAGTTTAGGACCCTTCAGCGTCTCCTACGAGCAGTACTTC.

At least ten counts were recorded for this clonotype. The J gene is TRBJ2-5, the V gene TRBV20-1; 8 positions match TRBD2. The V gene's germline CDR1 is DFQATT and CDR2 SNEGSKA (reference sequence). The V segment lost 6 bases and the J segment 0 bases; nucleotides outside the gene matches: 6. The CDR3 consists of 14 residues. The CDR3 loop is CSASPLADQETQYF. The CDR3 DNA follows: TGCAGTGCCAGCCCACTAGCGGACCAAGAGACCCAGTACTTC.

There are many counts of this clonotype. This chain links TRBV9 with TRBJ1-2; 9 nucleotides align to TRBD1. Trimming took 3 bases from V and 1 from J; bases not matched to a gene: 4. The CDR3 runs 15 residues. Germline V CDR1 and CDR2: SGDLS, YYNGEE. The DNA for the CDR3 is TGTGCCAGCAGCGGCGGGACAGGGATTAACTATGGCTACACCTTC. It translates to CASSGGTGINYGYTF. The entire variable domain, with the rest obtained from reference TRBV9 and TRBJ1-2, is as follows: DSGVTQTPKHLITATGQRVTLRCSPRSGDLSVYWYQQSLDQGLQFLIQYYNGEERAKGNILERFSAQQFPDLHSELNLSSLELGDSALYFCASSGGTGINYGYTFGSGTRLTVV.

This sequence joins TRBV5-4 and TRBJ1-1; no clear D. The CDR3 length is 14 residues. Per the germline V gene, CDR1 is SGHNT and CDR2 is YYREEE (reference sequence). V lost 0 bases, J lost 1 base, and 7 bases lay in between. The CDR3 DNA reads TGTGCCAGCAGCTTGGCCGGTCAGAACACTGAAGCTTTCTTT. It yields the protein CASSLAGQNTEAFF.

At least ten counts were recorded for this clonotype. The V call is TRBV20-1, the J call TRBJ2-1; TRBD1 is a possible D gene (6 bases). Trimming took 3 bases from V and 7 from J, leaving 25 bases between them. CDR3 size: 17 residues. CDR1 DFQATT and CDR2 SNEGSKA come from the germline V gene (reference sequence). DNA for the CDR3: TGCAGTGCTAGTGCTCTGGGGGCCCGAATACAGAGGAATGAGCAGTTCTTC. It translates to CSASALGARIQRNEQFF.

This clonotype was recorded at least ten times. The J gene is TRBJ1-3, the V gene TRBV20-1, with unresolved D. CDR1 and CDR2 (germline): DFQATT, SNEGSKA (reference sequence). V was shortened by 1 base and J by 0 bases, with 4 bases between the two germline ends. The CDR3 is made up of 13 amino acids. The CDR3 nucleotides are TGCAGTGCTAGAGCGTACTCTGGAAACACCATATATTTT. Its protein is CSARAYSGNTIYF.

This clonotype was recorded many times. This sequence joins TRBV12-3 or TRBV12-4 and TRBJ2-7; D gene unclear. V was pared by 6 bases and J by 5 bases, with 11 bases between. The CDR3 runs 12 residues. The CDR3 sequence is CASRLNGHEQYF. Written as DNA, the CDR3 is TGTGCCAGCAGATTAAATGGCCACGAGCAGTACTTC.

This clonotype was counted at least ten times. The chain is built from TRBV28 and TRBJ2-6, with D perhaps TRBD1 or TRBD2 (6 bases each). Trimming took off 3 bases at V and 5 bases at J, with 17 bases between the two ends. CDR1 is MDHEN, CDR2 SYDVKM, per germline. The CDR3 is 17 amino acids. The DNA for the CDR3 is TGTGCCAGCAGTTTCACCGATACCGGGGGCTGGGCCAACGTCCTGACTTTC. Amino acid sequence: CASSFTDTGGWANVLTF.

This clonotype was detected many times. The V gene is TRBV20-1, the J gene TRBJ2-3; D is undetermined. Between the trimmed V and J ends, which lost 3 bases and 3 bases, there was a span of 7 bases. The CDR3 totals 12 residues. Germline CDR1 DFQATT, CDR2 SNEGSKA (reference sequence). CDR3 in amino acids: CSASPATDTQYF. Written as DNA, the CDR3 is TGCAGTGCTAGCCCGGCAACAGATACGCAGTATTTT.

The table lists this clonotype with many counts. The chain employs TRBV20-1 and TRBJ2-3, with D possibly matching TRBD2 (6 bases). V lost 5 bases to trimming and J lost 3 bases, with 15 bases between them. This CDR3 is built from 14 residues. CDR1 and CDR2 (germline): DFQATT, SNEGSKA (reference sequence). CDR3 nucleotides: TGCAGTGCTCAATCGGGAGTCGGAACAGATACGCAGTATTTT. Its translation is CSAQSGVGTDTQYF.

This clonotype was seen many times. This chain uses TRBV28 with TRBJ2-7; no firm D call. V was shortened by 7 bases and J by 0 bases, with 19 bases between the two germline ends. Germline loops: CDR1 MDHEN, CDR2 SYDVKM. This CDR3 region has 16 residues. Here the CDR3 reads CASTFSRAHSSYEQYF. CDR3 bases: TGTGCCAGCACCTTTTCCCGGGCCCATAGCTCCTACGAGCAGTACTTC.

Ten or more counts support this clonotype. The chain employs TRBV14 and TRBJ2-7; possibly TRBD1 or TRBD2 for D (5 bases each). CDR1 is SGHDN and CDR2 is FVKESK in the germline V gene. The length of the CDR3 is 14 residues. Trimming removed 1 base at V and 5 bases at J, with 12 bases between. The CDR3 region is CASSQAGPWNEQYF. The CDR3 DNA reads TGTGCCAGCAGCCAAGCGGGGCCTTGGAACGAGCAGTACTTC.

This clonotype was detected ten times or more. The rearrangement uses TRBV20-1 and TRBJ2-7; D possibly uses TRBD1 or TRBD2 (5 bases each). CDR1 and CDR2 from the germline V gene are DFQATT and SNEGSKA (reference sequence). This CDR3 is built from 16 residues. V lost 5 bases and J lost 2, with 22 bases in between. The CDR3 is CSAPPPLGTETYEQYF. The CDR3 DNA sequence: TGCAGTGCTCCTCCACCCCTCGGGACGGAGACCTACGAGCAGTACTTC.

This clonotype has ten or more counts. This rearrangement joins TRBV5-5 to TRBJ2-7, with TRBD2 matching over 9 bases. The CDR3 consists of 16 residues. Germline lookup yields CDR1 SGHKS and CDR2 YYEKEE (reference sequence). V shed 3 bases, J shed 5 bases, and the junction held 12 bases outside the gene matches. CDR3 DNA: TGTGCCAGCAGCTATAGTAGCGGGAGAAACTTCCACGAGCAGTACTTC. It yields the protein CASSYSSGRNFHEQYF. Looking up the rest from reference TRBV5-5 and TRBJ2-7 gives the full variable domain: DAGVTQSPTHLIKTRGQQVTLRCSPISGHKSVSWYQQVLGQGPQFIFQYYEKEERGRGNFPDRFSARQFPNYSSELNVNALLLGDSALYLCASSYSSGRNFHEQYFGPGTRLTVT.

This clonotype was detected ten times or more. The chain joins TRBV29-1 to TRBJ2-3; D call uncertain. V lost 8 bases and J 5 bases, leaving 11 bases between the germline ends. This CDR3 is 11 amino acids long. CDR1 is SQVTM, CDR2 ANQGSEA, per germline. The CDR3 is CSPRVVDTQYF. As DNA, the CDR3 is TGCAGCCCACGGGTTGTAGATACGCAGTATTTT.

The V call is TRBV27, the J call TRBJ2-1; 15 nucleotides agree with TRBD2. CDR3 size: 18 residues. CDR1 is MNHEY, CDR2 SMNVEV, per germline (reference sequence). Trimming at V came to 6 bases and at J to 4 bases, leaving 10 bases not matched to a gene. DNA of the CDR3: TGTGCCAGCAGCTCCGAATGGACTAGCGGGAGGGGTTACAATGAGCAGTTCTTC. Its protein is CASSSEWTSGRGYNEQFF.

This clonotype was detected ten times or more. J is TRBJ2-5 and V is TRBV5-5; unclear D gene. Trimming pared 0 bases from V and 4 bases from J, leaving 7 bases between. Germline V gene lookup returns CDR1 SGHKS and CDR2 YYEKEE (reference sequence). CDR3 length equals 13 residues. The chain's CDR3 is CASSLVGPETQYF. The CDR3 DNA reads TGTGCCAGCAGCTTGGTAGGGCCAGAGACCCAGTACTTC. Filled out from reference TRBV5-5 and TRBJ2-5, the complete variable domain reads DAGVTQSPTHLIKTRGQQVTLRCSPISGHKSVSWYQQVLGQGPQFIFQYYEKEERGRGNFPDRFSARQFPNYSSELNVNALLLGDSALYLCASSLVGPETQYFGPGTRLLVL.

This clonotype occurred many times. The chain joins TRBV24-1 to TRBJ2-3; 7 nucleotides match TRBD2. After removal of 1 base from V and 3 bases from J, the junction contained 6 bases not matched to a gene. CDR1 is KGHDR and CDR2 is SFDVKD in the germline V gene. This CDR3 region has 16 residues. CDR3 protein: CATSDFRGAGTDTQYF. In DNA, the CDR3 is TGTGCCACCAGTGATTTCCGCGGAGCGGGAACAGATACGCAGTATTTT.

The chain joins TRBV12-3 or TRBV12-4 to TRBJ2-2; D possibly corresponds to TRBD1 (6 bases). The CDR3 spans 17 residues. Deletions cut 6 bases from V and 5 bases from J, with 22 bases between. The CDR3 here is CASSLVAGQRWTGELFF. For the CDR3, the DNA is TGTGCCAGCAGCCTCGTTGCTGGACAGAGATGGACCGGGGAGCTGTTTTTT.

This clonotype was counted many times. The V call is TRBV6-2 or TRBV6-3, the J call TRBJ2-1, with 9 bases lining up with TRBD2. This CDR3 comprises 16 residues. The V gene end was trimmed by 5 bases and the J gene end by 1 base; junction bases not matched to a gene: 6. Germline V lookup: CDR1 MNHEY, CDR2 SVGEGT. The DNA of the CDR3 is TGTGCCAGCAGTGAAGCGGGAGGTGGGTCCTACAATGAGCAGTTCTTC. Its protein product is CASSEAGGGSYNEQFF.

This clonotype was observed many times. The chain uses TRBV30 and TRBJ2-7, with a weak D call TRBD2 (6 bases). V gave up 8 bases and J gave up 4 bases, with 21 bases separating them. The CDR3 contains 14 residues. Germline CDR1 and CDR2: GTSNPN and SVGIG (reference sequence). CDR3 in amino acids: CAGNPRGTEYEQYF. In DNA form, the CDR3 reads TGTGCCGGGAACCCCCGCGGGACGGAATACGAGCAGTACTTC. Variable domain in full (rest from reference TRBV30 and TRBJ2-7): SQTIHQWPATLVQPVGSPLSLECTVEGTSNPNLYWYRQAAGRGLQLLFYSVGIGQISSEVPQNLSASRPQDRQFILSSKKLLLSDSGFYLCAGNPRGTEYEQYFGPGTRLTVT.